Below are 21 T cell receptor beta chains sequenced from a single sample in a study of T cells in Graves' hyperthyroidism and ophthalmopathy. Researchers took RNA transcripts and amplified the TCR beta CDR3 regions from them. Carried out on the TCR CDR3, a first-round RT-PCR used the HTBI primer set. TCRdb recomputed calls from the multiplex PCR reads with MiXCR, one row per CDR3 protein. The sample includes more than 350,000 distinct CDR3 sequences, about 14% of them seen just once. Material for sequencing was blood. The receptors come from a woman aged 25 to 39 with Graves' ophthalmopathy.

This clonotype appeared many times. V gene TRBV11-3 combines with J gene TRBJ2-7; weak D call: TRBD1 (5 bases). This CDR3 is 16 amino acids long. The V gene lost 10 bases and the J gene lost 0 bases, with 22 bases spanning the gap. Per germline, CDR1 SGHNT and CDR2 YENEEA. The CDR3 is CATSGPGFSSSYEQYF. The CDR3 DNA is TGTGCCACCTCCGGTCCAGGGTTTTCGAGCTCCTACGAGCAGTACTTC.

This clonotype was detected many times. CDR3 sequence (DNA): TGCGCCAGCAGTGAGTCGTTCCCCCTCTCAGGCTATGGCTACACCTTC. Translating it yields CASSESFPLSGYGYTF. This rearrangement joins TRBV10-2 to TRBJ1-2; no reliable D call. Germline V lookup: CDR1 WSHSY, CDR2 SAAADI. The CDR3 contains 16 residues. The V and J ends lost 0 bases and 4 bases respectively, with 15 bases between them.

Only one count was recorded for this clonotype. The V and J genes are TRBV20-1 and TRBJ1-6, with 7 nucleotides matching TRBD1. Trimming removed 3 bases from V and 8 bases from J; junction bases left unmatched: 16. The CDR3 runs 17 residues. CDR1 and CDR2 (germline): DFQATT, SNEGSKA (reference sequence). The CDR3 DNA follows: TGCAGTGCTAGTGACAGGGACAAGGGACTAAAGTATTCACCCCTCCACTTT. Translating it yields CSASDRDKGLKYSPLHF.

This clonotype has at least ten counts. V gene TRBV30 combines with J gene TRBJ1-2; no clear D gene. The ends were cut back, 0 bases at V and 3 bases at J, with 11 bases in the middle. The CDR3 totals 14 residues. The germline gives CDR1 GTSNPN, CDR2 SVGIG (reference sequence). The CDR3: CAWSVPGEHYGYTF. CDR3 in DNA: TGTGCCTGGAGTGTACCCGGGGAGCACTATGGCTACACCTTC.

The J gene is TRBJ2-3, the V gene TRBV28; D is perhaps TRBD1 or TRBD2 (5 bases each). Germline loops: CDR1 MDHEN, CDR2 SYDVKM. This CDR3 has 12 residues. Between the trimmed V and J ends, which lost 3 bases and 15 bases, there was a span of 16 bases. The CDR3 loop reads CASSLGRTGRYF. As DNA, the CDR3 is TGTGCCAGCAGTTTGGGGCGGACGGGGCGTTATTTT.

This clonotype was recorded many times. The chain couples TRBV6-1 to TRBJ2-3, with 9 bases identical to TRBD2. The CDR3 has 13 residues. After removal of 8 bases from V and 4 bases from J, the junction contained 4 bases not matched to a gene. Germline V gives CDR1 MNHNS, CDR2 SASEGT. Here the CDR3 reads CASGRGGPDTQYF. CDR3 nucleotides: TGTGCCAGCGGGCGGGGGGGCCCAGATACGCAGTATTTT.

A word on this clonotype: A much larger clone sits a single nucleotide away, making a read error possible. The chain carries TRBV28 and TRBJ1-2; D might be TRBD1 (6 bases). The CDR3 consists of 13 residues. The V and J ends lost 6 bases and 7 bases respectively, with 15 bases between them. Germline V gene lookup returns CDR1 MDHEN and CDR2 SYDVKM. CDR3 loop: CASSPGDHFGYTF. The CDR3 DNA reads TGTGCCAGCAGCCCAGGGGACCACTTTGGCTACACCTTC.

The chain has TRBV9 and TRBJ1-3; possibly TRBD1 for D (5 bases). Trimming stripped 4 bases from V and 3 bases from J, with 20 bases between. Germline CDR1 and CDR2: SGDLS and YYNGEE. This CDR3 region has 17 residues. The CDR3 spells CASSPGWGVGNGNTIYF. The CDR3 DNA is TGTGCCAGCAGCCCCGGGTGGGGCGTAGGAAATGGAAACACCATATATTTT.

This clonotype was picked up many times. V gene TRBV18 combines with J gene TRBJ2-5; D perhaps matches TRBD1 (5 bases). Between the trimmed V and J ends, which lost 2 bases and 2 bases, there was a span of 18 bases. There are 17 residues in the CDR3. Germline values: CDR1 KGHSH, CDR2 LQKENI. The CDR3 loop is CASSPYRQGLKQETQYF. Written as DNA, the CDR3 is TGTGCCAGCTCACCATATCGGCAGGGCCTAAAGCAAGAGACCCAGTACTTC. Complete variable domain (other parts from reference TRBV18 and TRBJ2-5): NAGVMQNPRHLVRRRGQEARLRCSPMKGHSHVYWYRQLPEEGLKFMVYLQKENIIDESGMPKERFSAEFPKEGPSILRIQQVVRGDSAAYFCASSPYRQGLKQETQYFGPGTRLLVL.

In this sample, this clonotype turned up many times. The rearrangement uses TRBV30 and TRBJ2-1; 10 nucleotides line up with TRBD2. CDR3 length: 18 amino acids. With V trimmed by 3 bases and J by 9 bases, 20 bases remained unmatched. Per the germline V gene, CDR1 is GTSNPN and CDR2 is SVGIG (reference sequence). The CDR3 spells CAWREISGGAGSLFEQFF. The CDR3 DNA reads TGTGCCTGGAGAGAGATCAGCGGGGGGGCCGGATCCCTCTTTGAGCAGTTCTTC.

This clonotype was recorded many times. The gene calls are TRBV15 and TRBJ2-5, with no clear D. Germline V gives CDR1 LNHNV, CDR2 YYDKDF (reference sequence). V was pared by 3 bases and J by 2 bases, with 16 bases between. The CDR3 sequence is 16 residues long. The chain's CDR3 is CATSRGNTPAQETQYF. The CDR3 nucleotides are TGTGCCACCAGCAGGGGAAACACCCCGGCGCAAGAGACCCAGTACTTC.

The CDR3 nucleotides read TGCAGCGGCCGGACTAGCGGGACCTACGAGCAGTACTTC. Amino acids: CSGRTSGTYEQYF. The rearrangement uses TRBV29-1 and TRBJ2-7; 12 positions match TRBD2. Germline V lookup: CDR1 SQVTM, CDR2 ANQGSEA. The CDR3 length is 13 residues. V was pared by 7 bases and J by 2 bases, with 3 bases of the junction left unmatched.

This clonotype was recorded many times. The chain recombines TRBV12-3 or TRBV12-4 with TRBJ1-1; D is possibly TRBD1 (5 bases). The CDR3 extends over 15 amino acids. Trimming stripped 6 bases from V and 0 bases from J, with 14 bases between. CDR3 DNA sequence: TGTGCCAGCAGCCCCTCGGGGGAGTTGAACACTGAAGCTTTCTTT. This translates into CASSPSGELNTEAFF.

This clonotype was observed at least ten times. A much larger clone differs from this one at a single base, so this may be a read error. This sequence joins TRBV7-6 and TRBJ1-5; D gene uncertain. This CDR3 spans 15 amino acids. The V end was cut by 1 base, the J end by 2 bases, with 9 bases between. Germline V gene sequence: CDR1 SGHVS, CDR2 FNYEAQ. CDR3 DNA sequence: TGTGCCAGCAGCTTAGATGCCGGGGGCAATCAGCCCCAGCATTTT. Translation gives CASSLDAGGNQPQHF.

This clonotype was found many times. The CDR3 sequence is CASSTPKWDHTDTQYF. Written as DNA, the CDR3 is TGTGCCAGCAGTACCCCAAAATGGGACCACACAGATACGCAGTATTTT. The chain joins TRBV6-1 to TRBJ2-3; D could derive from TRBD1 or TRBD2 (5 bases each). Germline CDR1 reads MNHNS; CDR2 reads SASEGT. The length of the CDR3 is 16 residues. Trimming took 5 bases from V and 2 from J, leaving 17 bases between them.

This clonotype was picked up many times. The chain couples TRBV7-9 to TRBJ2-1; D tentatively fits TRBD1 or TRBD2 (8 bases each). Germline loops: CDR1 SEHNR, CDR2 FQNEAQ (reference sequence). V lost 0 bases and J lost 6, with 27 bases in between. The CDR3 sequence is 20 residues long. CDR3 nucleotide sequence: TGTGCCAGCAGCTTAGCAACAAAATTACCGGGACTAGACAGGGGCAATGAGCAGTTCTTC. Encoded protein: CASSLATKLPGLDRGNEQFF. The variable domain in full, with the rest retrieved from reference TRBV7-9 and TRBJ2-1, is DTGVSQNPRHKITKRGQNVTFRCDPISEHNRLYWYRQTLGQGPEFLTYFQNEAQLEKSRLLSDRFSAERPKGSFSTLEIQRTEQGDSAMYLCASSLATKLPGLDRGNEQFFGPGTRLTVL.

On this clonotype: A much larger clonotype is one base distant, so this may be a read error. This chain connects TRBV19 to TRBJ2-3; the match to TRBD2 covers 11 bases. Per germline, CDR1 LNHDA and CDR2 SQIVND (reference sequence). The V segment lost 8 bases and the J segment 0 bases; nucleotides outside the gene matches: 4. The CDR3 spans 15 residues. CDR3 nucleotide sequence: TGTGCCAGTCAAACTAGCGGGGGAAGCACAGATACGCAGTATTTT. This gives the protein CASQTSGGSTDTQYF.

The genes are TRBV20-1 and TRBJ1-5; D might be TRBD1 (6 bases). The V gene lost 5 bases and the J gene lost 11 bases, with 28 bases spanning the gap. Germline CDR1 is DFQATT and CDR2 is SNEGSKA (reference sequence). This CDR3 has 16 amino acids. The CDR3 region is CSAAIGLAGGPQSQHF. As DNA, the CDR3 is TGCAGTGCTGCGATTGGACTAGCGGGGGGGCCCCAGTCCCAGCATTTT.

V usage is TRBV7-9 and J usage is TRBJ2-5; TRBD1 might be the D (6 bases). Trimming cost V 4 bases and J 5 bases, with 14 bases left between them. The CDR3 runs to 14 residues. Germline V gene lookup returns CDR1 SEHNR and CDR2 FQNEAQ (reference sequence). This CDR3 is CASSSLQGRETQYF. The CDR3 coding sequence is TGTGCCAGCAGCTCCCTTCAGGGGCGGGAGACCCAGTACTTC.

This clonotype was found many times. The chain links TRBV2 to TRBJ1-4; D is perhaps TRBD1 (6 bases). CDR3 length equals 12 residues. Trimming shortened V by 5 bases and J by 8 bases, and 9 bases separated the two germline ends. The germline V gene encodes CDR1 SNHLY and CDR2 FYNNEI. The CDR3 sequence is CASSRGQEKLFF. CDR3 DNA sequence: TGTGCCAGCAGTCGAGGACAGGAAAAACTGTTTTTT.

A note on this clonotype: The junction departs from the called germline gene at one end, perhaps through a read error. V gene TRBV11-2 combines with J gene TRBJ1-2; 7 bases align to TRBD1. CDR3 size: 16 residues. Germline CDR1 reads SGHAT; CDR2 reads FQNNGV. This chain's CDR3 is CAGSLDPRGCTDGYTF. DNA of the CDR3: TGTGCCGGCAGCTTAGATCCCAGGGGGTGCACGGATGGCTACACCTTC.